Each of the 28 T cell receptor beta chains below was sequenced from the same sample in a study of blood T cells in healthy people across ages. Primed by a sample-barcoded 5' primer and a J-beta primer mix, a second PCR proceeded for 7 to 11 cycles. TCRdb used MiXCR to reprocess the 5' RACE reads, holding one entry per CDR3 protein. There are 800,000 to 1,300,000 distinct CDR3 sequences in the sample; 20% to 25% occur only once, and less than 0.85% lies in the top ten. These data were likewise used in another study, on T cells of mothers and their children.

The sequenced sample consisted of blood. The receptors shown here come from a girl under 10 years old in good health.

This clonotype was seen more than once but under ten times. J is TRBJ2-7 and V is TRBV12-3 or TRBV12-4; TRBD2 is a possible D gene (7 bases). The V end was cut by 8 bases, the J end by 3 bases, with 11 bases between. The CDR3 is 12 residues long. The CDR3 coding sequence is TGTGCCAGCCGAGGGGGGGTCTACGAGCAGTACTTC. It codes for CASRGGVYEQYF.

This clonotype was observed a handful of times. This chain joins TRBV6-5 and TRBJ2-7; 11 bases match TRBD1. Trimming cost V 7 bases and J 6 bases; bases outside gene matches: 8. This CDR3 has 14 residues. Germline loops: CDR1 MNHEY, CDR2 SVGAGI. The CDR3 bases are TGTGCCAGCATCCAGGACAGGGGGCTTGGCGAGCAGTACTTC. Protein product: CASIQDRGLGEQYF.

The chain has TRBV20-1 and TRBJ1-2, with TRBD1 identical over 7 bases. V was pared by 6 bases and J by 5 bases, with 9 bases of the junction left unmatched. Per germline, CDR1 DFQATT and CDR2 SNEGSKA (reference sequence). The CDR3 spans 13 residues. The DNA of the CDR3 is TGCAGTGCCGTAACGACAGGGAGGTATGGCTACACCTTC. Protein: CSAVTTGRYGYTF.

The V and J genes are TRBV20-1 and TRBJ2-5; 9 positions agree with TRBD2. The CDR3 has 15 amino acids. Germline V gene sequence: CDR1 DFQATT, CDR2 SNEGSKA (reference sequence). After removal of 1 base from V and 3 bases from J, the junction contained 6 bases not matched to a gene. This chain's CDR3 is CSARASGKLEETQYF. DNA for the CDR3: TGCAGTGCTAGAGCTAGCGGGAAACTTGAAGAGACCCAGTACTTC.

The chain uses TRBV7-3 and TRBJ1-5, with D perhaps matching TRBD1 (6 bases). This CDR3 spans 14 amino acids. Trimming removed 0 bases at V and 8 bases at J, with 11 bases between. Germline V CDR1 and CDR2: SGHTA, FQGTGA. CDR3 DNA: TGTGCCAGCAGCTTAACTGGGGGCAAAGAGCCCCAGCATTTT. Translation: CASSLTGGKEPQHF.

This clonotype was seen a handful of times. The genes are TRBV5-5 and TRBJ1-1, with unresolved D. Looked up from germline, CDR1 is SGHKS and CDR2 is YYEKEE (reference sequence). This CDR3 comprises 15 residues. V lost 2 bases and J 3 bases, leaving 14 bases between the germline ends. This CDR3 is CASSFGRLTHTEAFF. The CDR3 region has the DNA TGTGCCAGCAGCTTCGGGCGGTTGACCCACACTGAAGCTTTCTTT.

Notes on this clonotype: The junction departs from the called germline gene at one end, perhaps through a read error. This sequence joins TRBV3-1 and TRBJ2-1; D perhaps matches TRBD1 (5 bases). Germline CDR1 reads LGHDT; CDR2 reads YNNKEL (reference sequence). CDR3 length equals 14 residues. This CDR3 is CANSRTGQGNEQFF. CDR3 nucleotide sequence: TGTGCCAACAGCCGGACGGGCCAGGGCAATGAGCAGTTCTTC.

This clonotype was detected only once. This chain links TRBV24-1 with TRBJ1-2, with 8 nucleotides matching TRBD1. Losses at the gene ends were 5 bases for V and 8 bases for J; bases not matched to a gene: 9. The CDR3 is made up of 14 amino acids. From germline, CDR1 is KGHDR and CDR2 SFDVKD. For the CDR3, the DNA is TGTGCCACCAGTGCCGTGGGACAGGCAGGCGGCTACACCTTC. Its protein product is CATSAVGQAGGYTF.

This clonotype was counted between two and nine times. CDR3 sequence: CASSYGTQGLSYEQYF. The CDR3 DNA sequence: TGTGCCAGCAGTTACGGTACGCAGGGGCTATCCTACGAGCAGTACTTC. This rearrangement joins TRBV6-6 to TRBJ2-7, with D tentatively TRBD1 (6 bases). The germline V and J ends were trimmed by 2 bases and 1 base, with 15 bases remaining between them. Germline CDR1 MNHNY, CDR2 SVGAGI (reference sequence). CDR3 length equals 16 residues.

The chain combines TRBV4-3 with TRBJ2-3; weak D call: TRBD2 (5 bases). Trimming stripped 0 bases from V and 9 bases from J, with 10 bases between. Germline loops: CDR1 LGHNA, CDR2 YSLEER. The CDR3 loop spans 13 amino acids. The CDR3 nucleotides read TGCGCCAGCAGCCAAGATGGGGAGAAAACGCAGTATTTT. Translating it yields CASSQDGEKTQYF.

The chain joins TRBV7-2 to TRBJ2-1; 8 nucleotides agree with TRBD1. CDR1 is SGHTA and CDR2 is FQGNSA in the germline V gene. The V and J ends lost 5 bases and 5 bases, in that order; junction bases with no gene match: 8. This CDR3 spans 15 amino acids. The CDR3 DNA reads as TGTGCCAGCAGCCCTAGGACAGGGTCCCACAATGAGCAGTTCTTC. Translated, it gives CASSPRTGSHNEQFF. Based on the CDR3 plus reference TRBV7-2 and TRBJ2-1, the full variable domain is GAGVSQSPSNKVTEKGKDVELRCDPISGHTALYWYRQSLGQGLEFLIYFQGNSAPDKSGLPSDRFSAERTGGSVSTLTIQRTQQEDSAVYLCASSPRTGSHNEQFFGPGTRLTVL.

In this sample, this clonotype turned up a few times. This chain uses TRBV5-1 with TRBJ2-1; D may correspond to TRBD1 or TRBD2 (5 bases each). The CDR3 spans 14 residues. Deletions cut 2 bases from V and 4 bases from J, with 10 bases between. Germline CDR1 and CDR2: SGHRS and YFSETQ. CDR3 sequence reads: CASSLGTLYNEQFF. CDR3 DNA: TGCGCCAGCAGCTTAGGGACGCTATACAATGAGCAGTTCTTC. The full variable domain, rest sourced from reference TRBV5-1 and TRBJ2-1, is KAGVTQTPRYLIKTRGQQVTLSCSPISGHRSVSWYQQTPGQGLQFLFEYFSETQRNKGNFPGRFSGRQFSNSRSEMNVSTLELGDSALYLCASSLGTLYNEQFFGPGTRLTVL.

In its sample, this clonotype was seen a few times. This chain joins TRBV7-2 and TRBJ1-1, with a possible D match to TRBD1 (5 bases). In germline, CDR1 is SGHTA, CDR2 FQGNSA. Trimming took off 5 bases at V and 1 base at J, with 17 bases between the two ends. The CDR3 runs 16 residues. CDR3 residues: CASSPILGVRNTEAFF. CDR3 DNA: TGTGCCAGCAGCCCTATTTTAGGGGTCCGGAACACTGAAGCTTTCTTT.

The V call is TRBV4-3, the J call TRBJ2-1; 12 positions match TRBD1. The trim removed 5 bases at V and 10 bases at J, leaving 12 bases unmatched. Germline CDR1 and CDR2: LGHNA and YSLEER. This CDR3 has 16 amino acids. The CDR3, as DNA: TGCGCCAGCAGCTTGGGTCCGGGACAGGGGGCTCTGGAGCAGTTCTTC. Translating it yields CASSLGPGQGALEQFF.

This clonotype was observed a handful of times. The chain recombines TRBV27 with TRBJ2-1; D tentatively fits TRBD1 or TRBD2 (5 bases each). The J call may be in error: the DNA end matches TRBJ2-5 better. The germline gives CDR1 MNHEY, CDR2 SMNVEV (reference sequence). This CDR3 has 14 amino acids. For the CDR3, the DNA is TGTGCCAGCAGAGAACAGGACTTAAAAGAGACCCAGTACTTC. Its translation: CASREQDLKETQYF.

The CDR3 region is CASSFGTSGSEQYF. CDR3 DNA sequence: TGTGCCAGCAGCTTTGGGACTAGCGGGAGCGAGCAGTACTTC. The chain carries TRBV7-8 and TRBJ2-1; 14 positions match TRBD2. The J call may be in error: the DNA end matches TRBJ2-7 better. The germline V gene encodes CDR1 SGHVS and CDR2 FQNEAQ. The CDR3 is made up of 14 amino acids.

This clonotype came up a few times. V gene TRBV7-3 combines with J gene TRBJ2-1, with 9 bases matching TRBD2. CDR1 is SGHTA, CDR2 FQGTGA, per germline. The CDR3 consists of 15 residues. Trimming took 5 bases from V and 7 from J; bases not matched to a gene: 9. CDR3 loop: CASSPHLAGYNEQFF. CDR3 bases: TGTGCCAGCAGCCCCCATCTAGCGGGATATAATGAGCAGTTCTTC.

In its sample, this clonotype was seen a few times. The V call is TRBV20-1, the J call TRBJ1-1; weak D call: TRBD1 (6 bases). V was shortened by 5 bases and J by 2 bases, with 9 bases between the two germline ends. This CDR3 comprises 12 residues. Germline CDR1 DFQATT, CDR2 SNEGSKA (reference sequence). The chain's CDR3 is CSALQGNTEAFF. In DNA form, the CDR3 reads TGCAGTGCTCTACAGGGTAACACTGAAGCTTTCTTT.

In its sample, this clonotype was seen once. The rearrangement uses TRBV3-1 and TRBJ2-5; D may be TRBD2 (7 bases). Trimming stripped 0 bases from V and 4 bases from J, with 12 bases between. Germline V gene lookup returns CDR1 LGHDT and CDR2 YNNKEL (reference sequence). This CDR3 spans 15 amino acids. CDR3 sequence reads: CASSQEGGGAETQYF. The CDR3 coding sequence is TGTGCCAGCAGCCAAGAGGGTGGGGGGGCAGAGACCCAGTACTTC.

This clonotype was picked up a small number of times. A junction end diverges from the germline sequence, so it may reflect a read error. The chain links TRBV4-1 to TRBJ2-5; tentative D call: TRBD1 (6 bases). This CDR3 comprises 15 residues. Germline CDR1 and CDR2: MGHRA and YSYEKL. The CDR3 protein is CASSPHRERSGTQYF. DNA for the CDR3: TGCGCCAGCAGCCCTCACAGGGAGCGGTCCGGGACCCAGTATTTC.

In this sample, this clonotype turned up a few times. In DNA, the CDR3 is TGTGCCAGCAGCCAAGATAGGGCGGGGGCCAGATTGTACTTC. Protein product: CASSQDRAGARLYF. V usage is TRBV3-1 and J usage is TRBJ2-5, with D perhaps TRBD2 (7 bases). The V end was cut by 0 bases, the J end by 13 bases, with 18 bases between. This CDR3 comprises 14 residues. The germline CDR1 and CDR2 sequences are LGHDT and YNNKEL (reference sequence).

The chain combines TRBV28 with TRBJ2-3; D is uncertain. Trimming cost V 6 bases and J 0 bases, with 22 bases left between them. The germline gives CDR1 MDHEN, CDR2 SYDVKM. The CDR3 extends over 18 amino acids. As DNA, the CDR3 is TGTGCCAGCAGCTCCCCGGGCAAAACCTCCATAAGCACAGATACGCAGTATTTT. Its translation is CASSSPGKTSISTDTQYF.

The chain carries TRBV24-1 and TRBJ2-5; D might be TRBD1 (5 bases). The DNA end favors TRBJ2-1, so the J call may be wrong. This CDR3 contains 17 residues. Per germline, CDR1 KGHDR and CDR2 SFDVKD. DNA for the CDR3: TGTGCCACCAGCTACTCCGGACAAGCCCTCGGAAGTGGGGAGCAGTTCTTC. Translating it yields CATSYSGQALGSGEQFF.

In its sample, this clonotype was seen a few times. The V gene is TRBV6-6, the J gene TRBJ1-1; D is unresolved. Germline CDR1 is MNHNY and CDR2 is SVGAGI (reference sequence). The CDR3 covers 14 residues. V was cut by 7 bases and J by 1 base, with 13 bases left in between. CDR3 nucleotides: TGTGCCAGCATGTTAAACCTGAAGAACACTGAAGCTTTCTTT. It encodes CASMLNLKNTEAFF.

This chain links TRBV6-6 with TRBJ2-7; a weak D match, TRBD1 (6 bases). V lost 5 bases, J lost 2 bases, and 13 bases lay in between. This CDR3 contains 14 residues. Per the germline V gene, CDR1 is MNHNY and CDR2 is SVGAGI (reference sequence). Here the CDR3 reads CASSPGTFPYEQYF. DNA for the CDR3: TGTGCCAGCAGTCCCGGGACATTTCCCTACGAGCAGTACTTC.

This clonotype showed up just a few times. The V gene is TRBV4-1, the J gene TRBJ2-4; D possibly corresponds to TRBD2 (6 bases). CDR1 is MGHRA and CDR2 is YSYEKL in the germline V gene. Trimming shortened V by 4 bases and J by 0 bases, and 25 bases separated the two germline ends. The CDR3 length is 20 residues. The CDR3, as DNA: TGCGCCAGCAGCCCACATCCCAGAGGGGCGGGATTCTTAGCCAAAAACATTCAGTACTTC. It codes for CASSPHPRGAGFLAKNIQYF.

This sequence joins TRBV24-1 and TRBJ2-5, with 8 bases identical to TRBD1. Germline lookup yields CDR1 KGHDR and CDR2 SFDVKD. This CDR3 comprises 16 residues. V trimming: 6 bases; J trimming: 4 bases; junction bases outside the gene matches: 12. Here the CDR3 reads CATSHRGTGRGETQYF. The DNA of the CDR3 is TGTGCCACCAGTCACCGGGGGACAGGCCGAGGAGAGACCCAGTACTTC.

This clonotype was seen only a few times. The CDR3 coding sequence is TGTGCCAGCAGTGGGCCAGAACTTTACAATGAGCAGTTCTTC. Translated: CASSGPELYNEQFF. The chain recombines TRBV2 with TRBJ2-1; D ambiguous. The germline gives CDR1 SNHLY, CDR2 FYNNEI. The V and J ends lost 4 bases and 4 bases respectively, with 11 bases between them. This CDR3 has 14 amino acids.